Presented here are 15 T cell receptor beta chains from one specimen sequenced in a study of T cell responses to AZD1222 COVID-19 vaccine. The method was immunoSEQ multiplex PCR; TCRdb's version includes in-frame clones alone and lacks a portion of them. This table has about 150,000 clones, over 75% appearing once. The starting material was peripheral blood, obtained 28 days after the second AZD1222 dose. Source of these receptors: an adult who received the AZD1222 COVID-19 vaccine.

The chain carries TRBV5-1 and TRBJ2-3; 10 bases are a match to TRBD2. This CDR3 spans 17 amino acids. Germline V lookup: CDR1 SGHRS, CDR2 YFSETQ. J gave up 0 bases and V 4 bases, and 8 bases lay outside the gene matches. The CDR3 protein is CASSITSGTTSTDTQYF. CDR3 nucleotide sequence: TGCGCCAGCAGCATCACTAGCGGGACCACTAGCACAGATACGCAGTATTTT.

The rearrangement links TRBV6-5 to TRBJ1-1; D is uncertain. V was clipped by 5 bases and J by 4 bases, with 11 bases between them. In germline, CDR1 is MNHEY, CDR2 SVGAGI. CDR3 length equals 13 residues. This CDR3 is CASSNGRITEAFF. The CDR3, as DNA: TGTGCCAGCAGTAACGGGCGGATCACTGAAGCTTTCTTT.

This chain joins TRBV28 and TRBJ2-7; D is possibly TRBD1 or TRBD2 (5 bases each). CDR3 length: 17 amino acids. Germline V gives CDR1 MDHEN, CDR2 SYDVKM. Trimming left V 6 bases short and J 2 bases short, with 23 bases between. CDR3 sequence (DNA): TGTGCCAGCAGGCGGACTCTCACCGGGACGGCTACCTACGAGCAGTACTTC. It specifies CASRRTLTGTATYEQYF.

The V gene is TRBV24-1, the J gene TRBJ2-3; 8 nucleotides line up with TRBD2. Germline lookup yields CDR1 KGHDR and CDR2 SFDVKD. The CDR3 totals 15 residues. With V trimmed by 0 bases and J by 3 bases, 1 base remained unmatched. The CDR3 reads CATSDLPGGTDTQYF. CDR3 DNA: TGTGCCACCAGTGATTTGCCGGGGGGGACAGATACGCAGTATTTT.

CDR3 sequence reads: CASTPLRGTVPPLHF. The CDR3 DNA follows: TGTGCCAGCACTCCACTTAGGGGCACAGTTCCACCCCTCCACTTT. The chain uses TRBV28 and TRBJ1-6; a weak D match, TRBD1 (5 bases). V lost 7 bases to trimming and J lost 11 bases, with 21 bases between them. CDR1 is MDHEN, CDR2 SYDVKM, per germline. CDR3 length: 15 amino acids. Drawing the rest from reference TRBV28 and TRBJ1-6, the complete variable domain is DVKVTQSSRYLVKRTGEKVFLECVQDMDHENMFWYRQDPGLGLRLIYFSYDVKMKEKGDIPEGYSVSREKKERFSLILESASTNQTSMYLCASTPLRGTVPPLHFGNGTRLTVT.

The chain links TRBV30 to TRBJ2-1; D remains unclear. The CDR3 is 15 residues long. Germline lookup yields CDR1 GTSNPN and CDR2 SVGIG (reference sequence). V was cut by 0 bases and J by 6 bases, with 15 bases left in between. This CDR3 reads CAWSVLGSPSNEQFF. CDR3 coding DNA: TGTGCCTGGAGTGTACTCGGATCCCCCTCCAATGAGCAGTTCTTC.

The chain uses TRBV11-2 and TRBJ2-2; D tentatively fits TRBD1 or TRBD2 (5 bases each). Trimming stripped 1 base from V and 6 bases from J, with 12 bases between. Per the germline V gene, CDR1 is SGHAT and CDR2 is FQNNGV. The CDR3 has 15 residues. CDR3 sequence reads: CASSLGGRGAGELFF. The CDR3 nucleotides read TGTGCCAGCAGCTTAGGGGGGAGAGGGGCCGGGGAGCTGTTTTTT. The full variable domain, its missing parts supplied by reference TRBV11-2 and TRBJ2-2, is EAGVAQSPRYKIIEKRQSVAFWCNPISGHATLYWYQQILGQGPKLLIQFQNNGVVDDSQLPKDRFSAERLKGVDSTLKIQPAKLEDSAVYLCASSLGGRGAGELFFGEGSRLTVL.

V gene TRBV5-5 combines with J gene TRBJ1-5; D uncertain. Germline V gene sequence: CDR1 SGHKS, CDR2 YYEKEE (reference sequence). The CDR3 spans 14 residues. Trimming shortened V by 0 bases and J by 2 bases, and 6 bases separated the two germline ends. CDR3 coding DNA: TGTGCCAGCAGCTTGGAACGGGGCAATCAGCCCCAGCATTTT. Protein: CASSLERGNQPQHF.

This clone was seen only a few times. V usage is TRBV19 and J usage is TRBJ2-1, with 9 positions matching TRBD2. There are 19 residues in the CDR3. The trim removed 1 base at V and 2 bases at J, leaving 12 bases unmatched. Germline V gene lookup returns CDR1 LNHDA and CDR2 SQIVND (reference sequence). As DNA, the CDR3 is TGTGCCAGTAGTATAGCCCTAACAGGTAGCGGGAGAACCTACAATGAGCAGTTCTTC. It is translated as CASSIALTGSGRTYNEQFF.

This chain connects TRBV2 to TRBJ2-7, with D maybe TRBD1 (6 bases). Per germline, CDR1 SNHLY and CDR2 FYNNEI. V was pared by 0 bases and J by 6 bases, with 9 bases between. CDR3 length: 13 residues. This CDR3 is CASSEARGSEQYF. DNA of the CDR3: TGTGCCAGCAGTGAAGCGAGGGGGAGCGAGCAGTACTTC.

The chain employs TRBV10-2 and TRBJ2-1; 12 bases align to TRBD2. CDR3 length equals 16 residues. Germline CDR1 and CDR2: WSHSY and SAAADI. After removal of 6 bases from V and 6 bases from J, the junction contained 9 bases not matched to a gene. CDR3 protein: CASRTFTSGRPNEQFF. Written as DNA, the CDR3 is TGCGCCAGCAGGACGTTTACTAGCGGGAGGCCCAATGAGCAGTTCTTC.

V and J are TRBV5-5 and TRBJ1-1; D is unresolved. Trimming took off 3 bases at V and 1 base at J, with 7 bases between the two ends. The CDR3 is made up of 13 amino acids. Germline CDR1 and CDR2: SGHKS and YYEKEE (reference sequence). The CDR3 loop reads CASSSEQNTEAFF. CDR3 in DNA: TGTGCCAGCAGCTCAGAACAGAACACTGAAGCTTTCTTT.

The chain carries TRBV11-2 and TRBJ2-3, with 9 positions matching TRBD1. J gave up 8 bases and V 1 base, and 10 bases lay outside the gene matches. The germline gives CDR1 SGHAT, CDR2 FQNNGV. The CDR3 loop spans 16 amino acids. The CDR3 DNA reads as TGTGCCAGCAGCTTAGGACAGGGGGGAGCTTCGGGTACGCAGTATTTT. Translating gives CASSLGQGGASGTQYF.

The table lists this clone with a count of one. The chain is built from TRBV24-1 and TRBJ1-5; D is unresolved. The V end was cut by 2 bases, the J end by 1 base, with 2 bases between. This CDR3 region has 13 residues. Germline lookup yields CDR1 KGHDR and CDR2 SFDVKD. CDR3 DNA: TGTGCCACCAGTGATTGGAGCAATCAGCCCCAGCATTTT. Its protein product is CATSDWSNQPQHF.

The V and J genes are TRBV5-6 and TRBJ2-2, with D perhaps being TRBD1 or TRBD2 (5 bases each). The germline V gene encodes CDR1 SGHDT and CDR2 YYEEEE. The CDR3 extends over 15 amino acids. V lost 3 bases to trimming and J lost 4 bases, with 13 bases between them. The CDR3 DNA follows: TGTGCCAGCAGCTGGGACGAGGGGAGCACCGGGGAGCTGTTTTTT. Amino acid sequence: CASSWDEGSTGELFF.